This entry lists 6 T cell receptor beta chains sequenced from one sample in a study of PD-L1 blockade in urothelial cancer. Produced via immunoSEQ multiplex PCR; TCRdb's table is partial and in-frame only. In the table there are 45,000 to 50,000 clones, around 89% of which are singletons. This specimen consisted of PBMCs, obtained around atezolizumab (anti-PD-L1) treatment. These receptors were obtained from a man older than 75 with urothelial cancer.

In the case of this clone: A read error is likely, as this CDR3 ends without the conserved phenylalanine or tryptophan. The CDR3 region has the DNA TGTGCCAGCTCACCCCCGGGCAGGGGACATGGCTACACCCTC. As protein: CASSPPGRGHGYTL. J is TRBJ1-2 and V is TRBV18, with a tentative D call TRBD1 (6 bases). Trimming took off 3 bases at V and 6 bases at J, with 14 bases between the two ends. Germline lookup yields CDR1 KGHSH and CDR2 LQKENI. This CDR3 is built from 14 residues.

This chain uses TRBV9 with TRBJ2-7; the D gene is possibly TRBD1 (6 bases). The germline V gene has CDR1 SGDLS and CDR2 YYNGEE. V lost 0 bases and J lost 2, with 9 bases in between. The CDR3 is made up of 14 amino acids. CDR3 coding DNA: TGTGCCAGCAGCGTAGACGGGACAACCTACGAGCAGTACTTC. This gives the protein CASSVDGTTYEQYF.

This clone has just one count. The chain is built from TRBV19 and TRBJ1-5; 9 nucleotides match TRBD1. From germline, CDR1 is LNHDA and CDR2 SQIVND (reference sequence). Trimming at V came to 7 bases and at J to 1 base, leaving 5 bases not matched to a gene. CDR3 size: 15 residues. Written as DNA, the CDR3 is TGTGCCAGTAAGACAGGGGGGGGGAGCAATCAGCCCCAGCATTTT. It yields the protein CASKTGGGSNQPQHF.

The CDR3 loop is CSAGDRLSYGYTF. CDR3 DNA: TGCAGCGCCGGGGACAGGCTCTCCTATGGCTACACCTTC. The chain uses TRBV29-1 and TRBJ1-2; 8 bases line up with TRBD1. Per germline, CDR1 SQVTM and CDR2 ANQGSEA. With V trimmed by 7 bases and J by 4 bases, 8 bases remained unmatched. This CDR3 contains 13 residues.

The chain is built from TRBV18 and TRBJ1-1, with 7 positions matching TRBD1. The CDR3 sequence is 14 residues long. J lost 4 bases, V lost 6 bases, and 8 bases had no gene match. Germline CDR1 reads KGHSH; CDR2 reads LQKENI. In DNA form, the CDR3 reads TGTGCCAGCTCGGCAGGGGGTTCGGGCACTGAAGCTTTCTTT. This sequence encodes CASSAGGSGTEAFF.

The chain has TRBV20-1 and TRBJ1-1; possibly TRBD1 for D (5 bases). This CDR3 is built from 11 residues. Deletions cut 6 bases from V and 8 bases from J, with 13 bases between. Germline V gene sequence: CDR1 DFQATT, CDR2 SNEGSKA (reference sequence). DNA of the CDR3: TGCAGTGCCGGGGAGGGGAGGGAAGCTTTCTTT. It codes for CSAGEGREAFF.